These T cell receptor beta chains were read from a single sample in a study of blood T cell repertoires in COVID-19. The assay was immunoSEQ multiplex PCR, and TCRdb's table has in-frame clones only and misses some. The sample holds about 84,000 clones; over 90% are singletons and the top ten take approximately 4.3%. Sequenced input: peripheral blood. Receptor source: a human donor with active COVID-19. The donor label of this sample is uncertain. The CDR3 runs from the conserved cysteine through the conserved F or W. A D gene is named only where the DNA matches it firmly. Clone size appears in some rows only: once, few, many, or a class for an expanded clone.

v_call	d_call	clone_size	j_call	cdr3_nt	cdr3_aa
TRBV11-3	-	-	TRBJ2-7	TGTGCCAGCAGCTTGACAACCTACGAGCAGTACTTC	CASSLTTYEQYF
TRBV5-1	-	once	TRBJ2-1	TGCGCCAGCAGCTTGGGGAGGGGCCTCTCCTACAATGAGCAGTTCTTC	CASSLGRGLSYNEQFF
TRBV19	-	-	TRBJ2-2	TGTGCCAGTAGGACACAGGGCACCGGGGAGCTGTTTTTT	CASRTQGTGELFF
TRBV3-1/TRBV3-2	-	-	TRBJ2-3	TGTGCCAGCAGCCGAGCAAGATTCACAGATACGCAGTATTTT	CASSRARFTDTQYF
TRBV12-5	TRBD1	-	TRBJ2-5	TGTGCTAGTGGTTCCGGGACAGGCATGGAAGGGACCCAGTACTTC	CASGSGTGMEGTQYF
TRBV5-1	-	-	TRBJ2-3	TGCGCCAGCAGCTTGGAGGGGTGGGCCCCAGATACGCAGTATTTT	CASSLEGWAPDTQYF
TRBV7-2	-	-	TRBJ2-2	TGTGCCAGCCGTTTTGGGCAGAACACCGGGGAGCTGTTTTTT	CASRFGQNTGELFF
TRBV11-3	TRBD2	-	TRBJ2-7	TGTGCCAGCAGCTTATATGGACTAGCAGAGCAGTACTTC	CASSLYGLAEQYF
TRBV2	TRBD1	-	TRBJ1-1	TGTGCCAGCAGTGAGACTTCCGGGACAGCGAACACTGAAGCTTTCTTT	CASSETSGTANTEAFF
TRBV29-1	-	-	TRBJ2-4	TGCAGCGTTGGGGGGATTTGGCAGGGGATTCCCTTAGCCAAAAACATTCAGTACTTC	CSVGGIWQGIPLAKNIQYF
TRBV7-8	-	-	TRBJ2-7	TGTGCCAGCAGCTTAACGACTGGCTACTACGAGCAGTACTTC	CASSLTTGYYEQYF
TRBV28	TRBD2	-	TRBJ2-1	TGTGCCAGCAGTTACCGCTGGACGAGCGGGGTGTTGTCGAGCTCCTACAATGAGCAGTTCTTC	CASSYRWTSGVLSSSYNEQFF
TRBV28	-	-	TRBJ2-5	TGTGCCAGCAGGGGGAGATGGGGATGGTTCCAAGAGACCCAGTACTTC	CASRGRWGWFQETQYF
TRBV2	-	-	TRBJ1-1	TGTGCCAGCACCGCGGGGGGCGCGGACACTGAAGCTTTCTTT	CASTAGGADTEAFF
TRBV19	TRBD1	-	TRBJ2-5	TGTGCCAGTAGTATTGCCGCAGGGGGCGCGGAGACCCAGTACTTC	CASSIAAGGAETQYF
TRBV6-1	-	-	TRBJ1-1	TGTGCCAGCAGTGAGCTAGGTTCGGACACTGAAGCTTTCTTT	CASSELGSDTEAFF
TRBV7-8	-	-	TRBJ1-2	TGTGCCAGCAGCTTAGCTGGAGGGGCTGGGACCTTC	CASSLAGGAGTF
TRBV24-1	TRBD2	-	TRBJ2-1	TGTGCCACCAGTGAGTCGACTAGCGGGAGAAATGAGCAGTTCTTC	CATSESTSGRNEQFF
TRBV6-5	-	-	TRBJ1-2	TGTGCCAGCACCCAGGGGGGCTACACCTTC	CASTQGGYTF
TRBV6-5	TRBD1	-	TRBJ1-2	TGTGCCAGCAGGACAGGGGGCGGCTATGGCTACACCTTC	CASRTGGGYGYTF